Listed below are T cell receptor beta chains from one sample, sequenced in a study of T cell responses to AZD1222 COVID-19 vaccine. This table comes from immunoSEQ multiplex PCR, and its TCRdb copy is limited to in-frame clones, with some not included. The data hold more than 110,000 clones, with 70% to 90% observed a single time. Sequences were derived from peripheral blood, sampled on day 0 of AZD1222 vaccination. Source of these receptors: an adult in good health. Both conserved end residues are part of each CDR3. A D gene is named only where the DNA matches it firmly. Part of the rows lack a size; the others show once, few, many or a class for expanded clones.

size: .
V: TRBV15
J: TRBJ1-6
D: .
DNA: TGTGCCACCAGCACAACAAGGCAATCACCCCTCCACTTT
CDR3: CATSTTRQSPLHF

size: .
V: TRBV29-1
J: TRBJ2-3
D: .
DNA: TGCAGCTACCTGGTCACAGATACGCAGTATTTT
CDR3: CSYLVTDTQYF

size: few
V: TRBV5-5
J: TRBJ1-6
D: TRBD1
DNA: TGTGCCAGCAGCCCGACAGGGGGCGCCGATTCACCCCTCCACTTT
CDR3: CASSPTGGADSPLHF

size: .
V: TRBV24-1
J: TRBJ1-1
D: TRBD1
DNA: TGTGCCACCAGTGAGTCCGGACAGGGGGCTAGGAGCACTGAAGCTTTCTTT
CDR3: CATSESGQGARSTEAFF

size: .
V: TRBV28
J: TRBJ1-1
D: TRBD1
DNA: TGTGCCAGCATACAGGGGTTGAACACTGAAGCTTTCTTT
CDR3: CASIQGLNTEAFF

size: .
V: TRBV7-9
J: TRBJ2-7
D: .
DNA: TGTGCCAGCAGCCCAGGACACATCTACGAGCAGTACTTC
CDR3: CASSPGHIYEQYF

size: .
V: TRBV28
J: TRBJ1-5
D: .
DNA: TGTGCCACCACCCCCGTTGGAGGGAGGGCCGGGGGGAGTCAGCCCCAGCATTTT
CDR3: CATTPVGGRAGGSQPQHF

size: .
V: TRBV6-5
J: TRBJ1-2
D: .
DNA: TGTGCCAGCAAGTCCGAATGGATCGGGGGCTACACCTTC
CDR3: CASKSEWIGGYTF

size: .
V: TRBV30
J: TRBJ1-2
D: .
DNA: TGTGCCTGGAGTCTAAGGCATGGCTACACCTTC
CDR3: CAWSLRHGYTF

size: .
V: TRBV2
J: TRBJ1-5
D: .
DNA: TGTGCCAGCAGTCAACGATCAGCCCAGCATTTT
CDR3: CASSQRSAQHF

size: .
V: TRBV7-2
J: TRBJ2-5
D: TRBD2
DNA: TGTGCCAGCAGCAGCCAGGGACTAGCGGAAGAGACCCAGTACTTC
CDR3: CASSSQGLAEETQYF

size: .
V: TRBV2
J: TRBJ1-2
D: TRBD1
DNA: TGTGCCAGCAGTATGACAGGGACTTTCTATGGCTACACCTTC
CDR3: CASSMTGTFYGYTF

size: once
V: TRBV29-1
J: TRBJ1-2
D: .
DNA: TGCAAGATCAGGGGTAACGGTGGCTACACCTTC
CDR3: CKIRGNGGYTF

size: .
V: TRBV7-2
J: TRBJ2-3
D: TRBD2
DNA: TGTGCCAGCAGCACGAGCGGGAGGGCCGATACGCAGTATTTT
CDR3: CASSTSGRADTQYF

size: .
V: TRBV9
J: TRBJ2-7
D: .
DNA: TGTGCCAGCAGCGTAGAGGGGGGCGGTTCCTACGAGCAGTACTTC
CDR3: CASSVEGGGSYEQYF

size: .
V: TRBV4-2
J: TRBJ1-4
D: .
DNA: TGTGCCAGCAGCACCCCCGGTCGGGGTCTTAATGAAAAACTGTTTTTT
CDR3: CASSTPGRGLNEKLFF

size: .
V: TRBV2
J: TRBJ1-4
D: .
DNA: TGTGCCAGCAGCCGGGACGGTCCCAATGAAAAACTGTTTTTT
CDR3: CASSRDGPNEKLFF

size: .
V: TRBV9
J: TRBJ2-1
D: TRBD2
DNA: TGTGCCAGCAGCTCTAGCGGGAGGGCCCCTGATGAGCAGTTCTTC
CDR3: CASSSSGRAPDEQFF

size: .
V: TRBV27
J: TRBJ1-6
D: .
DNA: TGTGCCAGCACCATGAGGGGGGGGAATTCACCCCTCCACTTT
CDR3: CASTMRGGNSPLHF

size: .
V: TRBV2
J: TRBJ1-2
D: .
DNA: TGTGCCAGCAGTGGCTCGTATGGCTACACCTTC
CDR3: CASSGSYGYTF

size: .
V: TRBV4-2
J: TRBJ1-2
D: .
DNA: TGTGCCAGCAGCCAAGATGGGCTGACCTCAGGCTACACCTTC
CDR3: CASSQDGLTSGYTF

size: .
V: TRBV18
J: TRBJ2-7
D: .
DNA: TGTGCCAGCTCATACGGCCCCCCCGGGGAGCAGTACTTC
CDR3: CASSYGPPGEQYF

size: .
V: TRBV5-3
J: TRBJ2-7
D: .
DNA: TGTGCCAGGGGGTGGGTTCGGCCCCGCACCGAGCAGTACTTC
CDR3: CARGWVRPRTEQYF

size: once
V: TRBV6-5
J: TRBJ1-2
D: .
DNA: TGTGCCAGCAGTTACACAGTTTCGGATGGCTACACCTTC
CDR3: CASSYTVSDGYTF

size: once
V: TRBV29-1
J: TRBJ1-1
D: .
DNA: TGCAGCGTCCGGACAAGGGTGGGGTTCGAAGCTTTCTTT
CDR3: CSVRTRVGFEAFF

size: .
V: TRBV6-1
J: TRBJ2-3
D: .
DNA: TGTGCCAGCAGTGACACAGATACGCAGTATTTT
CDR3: CASSDTDTQYF